These 30 T cell receptor beta chains came from one sample sequenced in a study of T cells in Graves' hyperthyroidism and ophthalmopathy (dated by TCRdb to the late 2010s). Library construction relied on multiplex PCR. This sample was sequenced with an Illumina HiSeq 2000. The TCR beta CDR3 regions were amplified from RNA transcripts. The first round of RT-PCR for the TCR CDR3 was performed with the HTBI primer set and the Qiagen OneStep RT-PCR kit. Starting from the raw public reads, TCRdb applied fastp trimming at Q25, assembled clones with MiXCR and retained in-frame beta chains. For every CDR3 protein sequence, its rows merge into one entry that carries the most common genes and DNA. For this sample the table gives 450,000 to 650,000 distinct CDR3 sequences, of which 14% were detected only once. The ten largest clones capture roughly 7% of the sample. The sequencing sample was made of blood. These receptors were obtained from a woman aged 18-30 years with Graves' ophthalmopathy.

This clonotype was picked up many times. This sequence joins TRBV28 and TRBJ2-7, with D possibly being TRBD1 (6 bases). Germline CDR1 is MDHEN and CDR2 is SYDVKM. Trimming removed 2 bases at V and 3 bases at J, with 8 bases between. This CDR3 contains 13 residues. This chain's CDR3 is CASSLGDIYEQYF. The CDR3 DNA sequence: TGTGCCAGCAGTTTAGGGGACATCTACGAGCAGTACTTC.

There are many counts of this clonotype. The gene calls are TRBV28 and TRBJ2-3; D gene unclear. This CDR3 is built from 13 residues. V was cut by 0 bases and J by 4 bases, with 5 bases left in between. In germline, CDR1 is MDHEN, CDR2 SYDVKM. CDR3 residues: CASSLWLSDTQYF. CDR3 bases: TGTGCCAGCAGTTTATGGTTGTCAGATACGCAGTATTTT. The whole variable domain, filled in from reference TRBV28 and TRBJ2-3, reads DVKVTQSSRYLVKRTGEKVFLECVQDMDHENMFWYRQDPGLGLRLIYFSYDVKMKEKGDIPEGYSVSREKKERFSLILESASTNQTSMYLCASSLWLSDTQYFGPGTRLTVL.

This clonotype occurred many times. V usage is TRBV7-2 and J usage is TRBJ2-5, with D tentatively TRBD1 or TRBD2 (6 bases each). The V gene lost 1 base and the J gene lost 2 bases, with 14 bases spanning the gap. Germline-derived CDR1 and CDR2 are SGHTA and FQGNSA. This CDR3 comprises 16 residues. CDR3 nucleotide sequence: TGTGCCAGCAGCTTAGTACCCGGGGGCCGTCAAGAGACCCAGTACTTC. It translates to CASSLVPGGRQETQYF.

This clonotype was seen repeatedly, ten times or more. The rearrangement links TRBV12-3 or TRBV12-4 to TRBJ2-7; possible D gene TRBD2, 6 bases. The CDR3 length is 15 residues. Trimming shortened V by 3 bases and J by 3 bases, and 15 bases separated the two germline ends. CDR3 DNA: TGTGCCAGCAGTTTTGGACCAAACGGGGGCTACGAGCAGTACTTC. It specifies CASSFGPNGGYEQYF.

Only a few counts were recorded for this clonotype. This may be a read error, as it is one base from a much larger clone. The gene calls are TRBV27 and TRBJ1-5; no firm D call. CDR1 MNHEY and CDR2 SMNVEV come from the germline V gene (reference sequence). CDR3 length: 14 amino acids. CDR3 in amino acids: CASSLRPARQPRHF. In DNA, the CDR3 is TGTGCCAGCAGTTTAAGACCCGCACGGCAGCCCCGGCATTTT.

The table lists this clonotype with many counts. V gene TRBV2 combines with J gene TRBJ2-7; TRBD1 might be the D (5 bases). The V and J ends lost 11 bases and 3 bases respectively, with 11 bases between them. The CDR3 loop spans 11 amino acids. Germline-derived CDR1 and CDR2 are SNHLY and FYNNEI. The CDR3 DNA follows: TGTGCCGGCGATCAGGGCTACGAGCAGTACTTC. This sequence encodes CAGDQGYEQYF.

This clonotype was found many times. The J gene is TRBJ2-1, the V gene TRBV2; TRBD1 agrees at 8 bases. The CDR3 spans 15 residues. CDR1 is SNHLY, CDR2 FYNNEI, per germline. After removal of 2 bases from V and 7 bases from J, the junction contained 7 bases not matched to a gene. The CDR3 sequence: CASSELQGGRNEQFF. The DNA for the CDR3 is TGTGCCAGCAGTGAATTACAGGGGGGCAGGAATGAGCAGTTCTTC.

The sample holds many counts of this clonotype. The chain is built from TRBV28 and TRBJ2-3; D is uncertain. Deletions cut 2 bases from V and 1 base from J, with 16 bases between. The CDR3 length is 17 residues. Germline-derived CDR1 and CDR2 are MDHEN and SYDVKM. CDR3 residues: CASSLGLFAAGTDTQYF. The CDR3 nucleotides are TGTGCCAGCAGTTTAGGCCTATTCGCGGCGGGCACAGATACGCAGTATTTT.

The rearrangement uses TRBV19 and TRBJ2-7; perhaps D is TRBD1 or TRBD2 (6 bases each). The CDR3 extends over 14 amino acids. Trimming cost V 1 base and J 4 bases, with 11 bases left between them. CDR1 and CDR2 (germline): LNHDA, SQIVND (reference sequence). In nucleotides, the CDR3 is TGTGCCAGTAGTATAGGGCAGGGGAGGTACGAGCAGTACTTC. Protein product: CASSIGQGRYEQYF.

In this sample, this clonotype turned up many times. This chain joins TRBV27 and TRBJ1-5; tentatively, D is TRBD1 (5 bases). The V gene's germline CDR1 is MNHEY and CDR2 SMNVEV (reference sequence). The CDR3 runs to 14 residues. The germline V and J ends were trimmed by 4 bases and 4 bases, with 11 bases remaining between them. The CDR3 DNA sequence: TGTGCCAGCAGTTCTACAGGAGAAAATCAGCCCCAGCATTTT. It yields the protein CASSSTGENQPQHF.

This clonotype came up many times. The V gene is TRBV6-1, the J gene TRBJ1-2, with D uncertain. CDR1 and CDR2 from the germline V gene are MNHNS and SASEGT. The CDR3 length is 14 residues. V shed 4 bases and J shed 2 bases, with 11 bases lying between them. In DNA form, the CDR3 reads TGTGCCAGCAGTGGGAACGACCCAAACTATGGCTACACCTTC. Encoded protein: CASSGNDPNYGYTF.

This chain joins TRBV19 and TRBJ2-2; possibly TRBD2 for D (5 bases). The germline V gene has CDR1 LNHDA and CDR2 SQIVND (reference sequence). The ends were cut back, 1 base at V and 1 base at J, with 7 bases in the middle. This CDR3 has 15 amino acids. CDR3 nucleotides: TGTGCCAGTAGTATAGCGGGGAGGAACACCGGGGAGCTGTTTTTT. It yields the protein CASSIAGRNTGELFF. Variable domain in full (rest from reference TRBV19 and TRBJ2-2): DGGITQSPKYLFRKEGQNVTLSCEQNLNHDAMYWYRQDPGQGLRLIYYSQIVNDFQKGDIAEGYSVSREKKESFPLTVTSAQKNPTAFYLCASSIAGRNTGELFFGEGSRLTVL.

At least ten counts were recorded for this clonotype. V and J are TRBV5-1 and TRBJ2-4; 8 nucleotides match TRBD2. This CDR3 region has 16 residues. With 0 bases clipped from V and 9 bases from J, the junction kept 11 bases outside the gene matches. The germline gives CDR1 SGHRS, CDR2 YFSETQ. This chain's CDR3 is CASSLAGGLAFGIQYF. DNA for the CDR3: TGCGCCAGCAGCTTGGCCGGAGGACTAGCCTTCGGCATTCAGTACTTC. Full variable domain (missing parts from reference TRBV5-1 and TRBJ2-4): KAGVTQTPRYLIKTRGQQVTLSCSPISGHRSVSWYQQTPGQGLQFLFEYFSETQRNKGNFPGRFSGRQFSNSRSEMNVSTLELGDSALYLCASSLAGGLAFGIQYFGAGTRLSVL.

In this sample, this clonotype turned up many times. The chain uses TRBV28 and TRBJ2-3; tentatively, D is TRBD2 (6 bases). CDR3 length equals 16 residues. V was pared by 4 bases and J by 6 bases, with 20 bases between. Looked up from germline, CDR1 is MDHEN and CDR2 is SYDVKM. Here the CDR3 DNA reads TGTGCCAGCAGTTCCCGACCGGGACTTCCTCCGGATACGCAGTATTTT. Protein product: CASSSRPGLPPDTQYF.

The sample holds a few counts of this clonotype. V is TRBV3-1 and J is TRBJ2-7; 10 nucleotides line up with TRBD1. Germline CDR1 reads LGHDT; CDR2 reads YNNKEL (reference sequence). The CDR3 length is 16 residues. V lost 1 base and J lost 3; bases outside the gene matches: 6. This chain's CDR3 is CASSQGLTGGFYEQYF. The CDR3 region has the DNA TGTGCCAGCAGCCAAGGGTTGACAGGGGGCTTCTACGAGCAGTACTTC.

The chain is built from TRBV20-1 and TRBJ2-1, with a weak D call TRBD2 (6 bases). Germline CDR1 DFQATT, CDR2 SNEGSKA (reference sequence). Deletions cut 2 bases from V and 0 bases from J, with 8 bases between. CDR3 length: 14 residues. The CDR3 DNA reads TGCAGTGCTAGACCCGGGGGCTCCTACAATGAGCAGTTCTTC. Encoded protein: CSARPGGSYNEQFF.

The chain recombines TRBV5-1 with TRBJ1-1, with a tentative D call TRBD1 (5 bases). The germline V gene encodes CDR1 SGHRS and CDR2 YFSETQ. The CDR3 has 17 residues. Trimming stripped 4 bases from V and 3 bases from J, with 22 bases between. CDR3 sequence (DNA): TGCGCCAGCAGCCTCTACTCCGGGACGCATCGGGACACTGAAGCTTTCTTT. Its translation: CASSLYSGTHRDTEAFF.

As DNA, the CDR3 is TGTGCCAGCAGTTGCGGGGGACTAGCGTACGAGCAGTACTTC. It translates to CASSCGGLAYEQYF. The chain has TRBV6-2 or TRBV6-3 and TRBJ2-7, with 10 bases identical to TRBD2. CDR3 size: 14 residues. The ends lost 4 bases at V and 4 bases at J; junction bases unmatched: 4. Germline V gene lookup returns CDR1 MNHEY and CDR2 SVGEGT.

At least ten counts were recorded for this clonotype. In nucleotides, the CDR3 is TGTGCCAGCCTCGGGACAGCCTCCTACGAGCAGTACTTC. Translation gives CASLGTASYEQYF. The chain has TRBV6-1 and TRBJ2-7; 7 nucleotides line up with TRBD1. The trim removed 8 bases at V and 0 bases at J, leaving 4 bases unmatched. The V gene's germline CDR1 is MNHNS and CDR2 SASEGT. The CDR3 totals 13 residues.

This clonotype has ten or more counts. The chain joins TRBV5-8 to TRBJ1-2; D is perhaps TRBD1 (6 bases). The CDR3 extends over 15 amino acids. Germline-derived CDR1 and CDR2 are SGHTS and YDEGEE. The V end was cut by 4 bases, the J end by 3 bases, with 16 bases between. The CDR3 loop reads CASSPWTEGDYGYTF. The CDR3 DNA sequence: TGTGCCAGCAGCCCCTGGACAGAGGGCGACTATGGCTACACCTTC.

This clonotype was detected ten times or more. The chain carries TRBV30 and TRBJ1-1; D unclear. CDR3 length equals 13 residues. The ends were cut back, 5 bases at V and 4 bases at J, with 14 bases in the middle. Germline V gene data show CDR1 as GTSNPN and CDR2 as SVGIG (reference sequence). CDR3 DNA: TGTGCCTGGCTGGGATCCGGGGTCACTGAAGCTTTCTTT. It is translated as CAWLGSGVTEAFF.

This clonotype was seen many times. In DNA form, the CDR3 reads TGTGCCAGCAGCTTAGCTAGGCTAGCGGGAGCCGAGCAGTACTTC. It is translated as CASSLARLAGAEQYF. The V and J genes are TRBV7-8 and TRBJ2-7; 10 positions match TRBD2. Germline loops: CDR1 SGHVS, CDR2 FQNEAQ. The CDR3 spans 15 residues. V shed 0 bases and J 6 bases; nucleotides not matched to a gene: 5.

This clonotype was recorded at least ten times. The J gene is TRBJ1-2, the V gene TRBV7-2; 7 positions agree with TRBD1. The CDR3 sequence is 15 residues long. CDR1 is SGHTA, CDR2 FQGNSA, per germline. The ends lost 1 base at V and 7 bases at J; junction bases unmatched: 9. CDR3 residues: CASSLGGGGAGGYTF. CDR3 sequence (DNA): TGTGCCAGCAGCTTAGGGGGAGGGGGCGCCGGTGGCTACACCTTC.

In its sample, this clonotype was seen many times. The chain employs TRBV11-2 and TRBJ2-3; perhaps TRBD2 as D (7 bases). Deletions cut 2 bases from V and 5 bases from J, with 14 bases between. The CDR3 is made up of 15 amino acids. In germline, CDR1 is SGHAT, CDR2 FQNNGV. DNA for the CDR3: TGTGCCAGCAGCTTATTGGGGCGGGGGCGAGATACGCAGTATTTT. Its protein is CASSLLGRGRDTQYF.

This clonotype was observed many times. The V gene is TRBV7-2, the J gene TRBJ2-5, with 13 bases fitting TRBD2. The J segment lost 7 bases and the V segment lost 5 bases, leaving 7 bases of the junction unmatched. This CDR3 is 15 amino acids long. CDR1 and CDR2 (germline): SGHTA, FQGNSA. The CDR3: CASSPGLAGVLTQYF. The CDR3 DNA reads TGTGCCAGCAGCCCAGGACTAGCGGGAGTATTGACCCAGTACTTC.

This clonotype was picked up a small number of times. V and J are TRBV30 and TRBJ1-2, with D perhaps TRBD1 (6 bases). The CDR3 is 15 residues long. Trimming removed 7 bases from V and 2 bases from J, with 20 bases in between. Germline assignment: CDR1 GTSNPN and CDR2 SVGIG (reference sequence). CDR3 protein: CASIRRGGRNYGYTF. DNA for the CDR3: TGTGCCTCCATCAGGAGAGGGGGGCGCAACTATGGCTACACCTTC. The entire variable domain, with the rest obtained from reference TRBV30 and TRBJ1-2, is as follows: SQTIHQWPATLVQPVGSPLSLECTVEGTSNPNLYWYRQAAGRGLQLLFYSVGIGQISSEVPQNLSASRPQDRQFILSSKKLLLSDSGFYLCASIRRGGRNYGYTFGSGTRLTVV.

This clonotype was found many times. V is TRBV7-9 and J is TRBJ2-3; 10 bases are shared with TRBD2. This CDR3 comprises 14 residues. Germline CDR1 reads SEHNR; CDR2 reads FQNEAQ (reference sequence). With V trimmed by 5 bases and J by 3 bases, 2 bases remained unmatched. CDR3 DNA sequence: TGTGCCAGCAGCGGTAGCGGGAGGACAGATACGCAGTATTTT. Translating it yields CASSGSGRTDTQYF.

In this sample, this clonotype turned up many times. The V and J genes are TRBV28 and TRBJ2-7; TRBD2 matches 7 bases. The J segment lost 4 bases and the V segment lost 5 bases, leaving 5 bases of the junction unmatched. Germline V gene data show CDR1 as MDHEN and CDR2 as SYDVKM. The CDR3 is 13 residues long. The CDR3: CASSPPGGYEQYF. CDR3 DNA sequence: TGTGCCAGCAGTCCACCCGGGGGGTACGAGCAGTACTTC.

This clonotype was seen many times. The gene calls are TRBV2 and TRBJ1-4, with D possibly being TRBD1 (5 bases). Germline loops: CDR1 SNHLY, CDR2 FYNNEI. V lost 2 bases to trimming and J lost 4 bases, with 11 bases between them. CDR3 length: 15 amino acids. CDR3 loop: CASSEYGGDNEKLFF. The CDR3 bases are TGTGCCAGCAGTGAATATGGAGGGGATAATGAAAAACTGTTTTTT.

This clonotype was observed a few times. This CDR3 is CASSSLQGPGANVLTF. CDR3 sequence (DNA): TGTGCCAGCAGTTCCCTACAGGGTCCTGGGGCCAACGTCCTGACTTTC. This rearrangement joins TRBV27 to TRBJ2-6, with TRBD1 as a possible D gene (6 bases). Germline V gene sequence: CDR1 MNHEY, CDR2 SMNVEV (reference sequence). The CDR3 has 16 amino acids. With 4 bases removed from V and 2 bases from J, the gap between germline ends came to 12 bases.